This TCR beta chain was sequenced during a study of TIL therapy for anti-PD-1-resistant metastatic lung cancer. About the study: Patients had a median age of 54 years (range 38-75). By whole-exome sequencing, median non-synonymous tumor mutation burden was roughly 1.6 mutations per megabase. Whole-study findings and limits: Patients were highly selected, enriched for treatment-naive, never-smoker and oncogene-addicted cases.

There are a few counts of this clone. What it recognizes is unknown. The time point denotes: pre-treatment sample, taken before nivolumab and TIL therapy. The tumor samples were excised metastases, mostly pleural nodules or supraclavicular lymph nodes. Progressing patients received lymphodepletion, expanded TIL infusion and IL-2. This was the immunoSEQ v3 assay. This table comes from immunoSEQ multiplex PCR, and its TCRdb copy is limited to in-frame clones, with some not included. Of some 26,000 clones listed, roughly 63% are singletons. The source material was tumor tissue, sampled at baseline. The TCR comes from a woman between 30 and 80 years old with non-small cell lung cancer.

DNA for the CDR3: TGTGCCAGCAGCTTACAGGGAACAACACATGGCTACACCTTC. Translated: CASSLQGTTHGYTF. The chain uses TRBV5-4 and TRBJ1-2; D may be TRBD1 (6 bases). Trimming removed 2 bases from V and 6 bases from J, with 14 bases in between. Germline V gene data show CDR1 as SGHNT and CDR2 as YYREEE (reference sequence). The CDR3 is 14 amino acids.